Below are 21 T cell receptor beta chains sequenced from a single sample in a study of blood T cell repertoires in COVID-19. Generated by immunoSEQ multiplex PCR, the TCRdb table keeps only in-frame clones and is missing some. The table records 130,000 or so clones, over 65% of them present only once. The sequencing sample was made of peripheral blood. The receptors were gathered from a man aged 45-65 years with acute or convalescent COVID-19.

This chain connects TRBV27 to TRBJ1-2, with a weak D call TRBD1 (6 bases). This CDR3 contains 11 residues. The V and J ends lost 4 bases and 8 bases respectively, with 8 bases between them. Germline V gene lookup returns CDR1 MNHEY and CDR2 SMNVEV (reference sequence). This CDR3 is CASSSQGGYTF. As DNA, the CDR3 is TGTGCCAGCAGTTCTCAGGGGGGCTACACCTTC.

This clone has just one count. The rearrangement joins TRBV4-1 to TRBJ2-5, with 9 bases matching TRBD1. Germline trimming cut 4 bases from V and 5 bases from J; bases unmatched to any gene: 5. The CDR3 is 14 residues long. Germline values: CDR1 MGHRA, CDR2 YSYEKL. DNA for the CDR3: TGCGCCAGCAGCCGCCTTACAGGGGGCGAGACCCAGTACTTC. This translates into CASSRLTGGETQYF.

This chain's CDR3 is CATSDSTGGGYTF. CDR3 DNA sequence: TGTGCCACCAGTGATTCGACAGGCGGGGGCTACACCTTC. The chain recombines TRBV24-1 with TRBJ1-2, with D tentatively TRBD1 (6 bases). This CDR3 region has 13 residues. Deletions cut 2 bases from V and 8 bases from J, with 11 bases between. The V gene's germline CDR1 is KGHDR and CDR2 SFDVKD.

The chain links TRBV19 to TRBJ1-2; TRBD1 might be the D (6 bases). Germline assignment: CDR1 LNHDA and CDR2 SQIVND (reference sequence). This CDR3 comprises 14 residues. The V and J ends lost 6 bases and 4 bases respectively, with 15 bases between them. The CDR3 region has the DNA TGTGCCAGTAGCCGACAGGTCTCTGTCTATGGCTACACCTTC. Protein: CASSRQVSVYGYTF.

This chain connects TRBV2 to TRBJ1-4; possible D gene TRBD1, 5 bases. Trimming left V 7 bases short and J 6 bases short, with 9 bases between. CDR3 size: 12 residues. Germline V gives CDR1 SNHLY, CDR2 FYNNEI. This chain's CDR3 is CASTGTYEKLFF. CDR3 DNA sequence: TGTGCCAGCACCGGGACTTATGAAAAACTGTTTTTT.

This rearrangement joins TRBV11-2 to TRBJ2-1; 11 nucleotides agree with TRBD2. J was trimmed by 4 bases and V by 5 bases; bases with no gene match: 4. Germline V gene lookup returns CDR1 SGHAT and CDR2 FQNNGV. The CDR3 covers 15 residues. CDR3 nucleotides: TGTGCCAGCAGCGGGACTAGCGGAAGATACAATGAGCAGTTCTTC. This gives the protein CASSGTSGRYNEQFF. Based on the CDR3 plus reference TRBV11-2 and TRBJ2-1, the full variable domain is EAGVAQSPRYKIIEKRQSVAFWCNPISGHATLYWYQQILGQGPKLLIQFQNNGVVDDSQLPKDRFSAERLKGVDSTLKIQPAKLEDSAVYLCASSGTSGRYNEQFFGPGTRLTVL.

This clone was counted many times. V usage is TRBV27 and J usage is TRBJ2-3; D gene unclear. Germline V gene sequence: CDR1 MNHEY, CDR2 SMNVEV (reference sequence). V was shortened by 0 bases and J by 0 bases, with 7 bases between the two germline ends. The CDR3 consists of 15 residues. The CDR3 region is CASSLSYQSTDTQYF. CDR3 DNA sequence: TGTGCCAGCAGTTTATCCTATCAAAGCACAGATACGCAGTATTTT.

The genes are TRBV29-1 and TRBJ2-1, with unresolved D. The CDR3 is made up of 15 amino acids. Trimming left V 0 bases short and J 7 bases short, with 16 bases between. Germline CDR1 SQVTM, CDR2 ANQGSEA. CDR3 in DNA: TGCAGCGTTGAAGATTTACGCGCTATCTTGAATGAGCAGTTCTTC. As protein: CSVEDLRAILNEQFF.

CDR3 coding DNA: TGCACCAGCAGCCAAGACTGGACAGGGTGCTGGGCCCAGCATTTT. It yields the protein CTSSQDWTGCWAQHF. The chain joins TRBV1 to TRBJ1-5; the table's TRBD1 call for D was not verified on the DNA. TRBV1 is termed a pseudogene. The CDR3 sequence is 15 residues long.

This clone was counted only a few times. V usage is TRBV9 and J usage is TRBJ1-2; TRBD1 matches 7 bases. Per the germline V gene, CDR1 is SGDLS and CDR2 is YYNGEE. Trimming at V came to 4 bases and at J to 2 bases, leaving 8 bases not matched to a gene. The CDR3 loop spans 15 amino acids. The CDR3 here is CASSSPTGPNYGYTF. Here the CDR3 DNA reads TGTGCCAGCAGCTCGCCGACAGGGCCCAACTATGGCTACACCTTC.

The V and J genes are TRBV6-5 and TRBJ1-5; 9 nucleotides agree with TRBD1. The CDR3 has 14 amino acids. J was trimmed by 5 bases and V by 4 bases; bases with no gene match: 3. CDR1 is MNHEY, CDR2 SVGAGI, per germline. The DNA of the CDR3 is TGTGCCAGCAGTTCGGGACAGGGTGATCAGCCCCAGCATTTT. It codes for CASSSGQGDQPQHF.

The chain couples TRBV11-2 to TRBJ2-3; D uncertain. The CDR3 contains 15 residues. Germline assignment: CDR1 SGHAT and CDR2 FQNNGV. The V end lost 0 bases, the J end lost 0 bases, and 7 bases lay between the germline ends. The CDR3 nucleotides are TGTGCCAGCAGCTTAGAGCGTAGTAGCACAGATACGCAGTATTTT. It is translated as CASSLERSSTDTQYF.

The J gene is TRBJ2-6, the V gene TRBV9, with TRBD1 matching over 11 bases. The germline V gene has CDR1 SGDLS and CDR2 YYNGEE. This CDR3 region has 18 residues. After removal of 0 bases from V and 0 bases from J, the junction contained 2 bases not matched to a gene. The CDR3 nucleotides read TGTGCCAGCAGCGTAGGGACAGGGGGCGTCTCTGGGGCCAACGTCCTGACTTTC. Residues: CASSVGTGGVSGANVLTF.

The chain joins TRBV10-3 to TRBJ2-3; D perhaps matches TRBD2 (5 bases). The ends were cut back, 4 bases at V and 3 bases at J, with 14 bases in the middle. This CDR3 comprises 15 residues. The germline V gene encodes CDR1 ENHRY and CDR2 SYGVKD. The CDR3 nucleotides are TGTGCCATCAGTGGGAGTATCGGGGTAACAGATACGCAGTATTTT. It codes for CAISGSIGVTDTQYF.

This chain connects TRBV7-2 to TRBJ2-1; 10 bases align to TRBD2. This CDR3 contains 12 residues. CDR1 is SGHTA, CDR2 FQGNSA, per germline. The junction had 2 bases not matched to a gene; V was cut back by 5 bases and J by 10 bases. The CDR3 is CASSNSGGEQFF. DNA for the CDR3: TGTGCCAGCAGCAATAGCGGGGGGGAGCAGTTCTTC.

The rearrangement joins TRBV2 to TRBJ1-5; 8 bases agree with TRBD1. The J segment lost 5 bases and the V segment lost 7 bases, leaving 4 bases of the junction unmatched. The CDR3 totals 13 residues. The germline CDR1 and CDR2 sequences are SNHLY and FYNNEI. CDR3 amino acids: CASKGQGDQPQHF. CDR3 in DNA: TGTGCCAGCAAAGGACAGGGAGATCAGCCCCAGCATTTT. Complete variable domain (other parts from reference TRBV2 and TRBJ1-5): EPEVTQTPSHQVTQMGQEVILRCVPISNHLYFYWYRQILGQKVEFLVSFYNNEISEKSEIFDDQFSVERPDGSNFTLKIRSTKLEDSAMYFCASKGQGDQPQHFGDGTRLSIL.

The chain links TRBV13 to TRBJ1-1; tentative D call: TRBD1 (5 bases). The V gene's germline CDR1 is PRHDT and CDR2 FYEKMQ (reference sequence). CDR3 length equals 16 residues. The V and J ends lost 2 bases and 0 bases respectively, with 13 bases between them. CDR3 sequence reads: CASSLWGRVMNTEAFF. The CDR3 DNA follows: TGTGCCAGCAGCTTATGGGGGAGGGTCATGAACACTGAAGCTTTCTTT.

This sequence joins TRBV2 and TRBJ1-1, with D tentatively TRBD1 (5 bases). The CDR3 loop spans 20 amino acids. Germline values: CDR1 SNHLY, CDR2 FYNNEI. V was trimmed by 6 bases and J by 0 bases, leaving 29 bases between them. In nucleotides, the CDR3 is TGTGCCAGCAGCGGTGACCACCCGCGACAGAGCCAAGGGTTGAACACTGAAGCTTTCTTT. Its protein is CASSGDHPRQSQGLNTEAFF.

The chain recombines TRBV5-4 with TRBJ2-3; 10 bases map to TRBD2. Germline V gene data show CDR1 as SGHNT and CDR2 as YYREEE (reference sequence). V shed 0 bases and J 3 bases; nucleotides not matched to a gene: 4. This CDR3 comprises 16 residues. The CDR3 here is CASSLGSSGGTDTQYF. Here the CDR3 DNA reads TGTGCCAGCAGCTTGGGGTCTAGCGGGGGAACAGATACGCAGTATTTT.

This clone was counted at least ten times. The rearrangement joins TRBV5-1 to TRBJ2-5, with TRBD2 matching over 14 bases. J lost 4 bases, V lost 4 bases, and 6 bases had no gene match. From germline, CDR1 is SGHRS and CDR2 YFSETQ. This CDR3 is 16 amino acids long. The CDR3 nucleotides are TGCGCCAGCAGCCAAGCGGGACTAGCGGGGGTAGAGACCCAGTACTTC. This gives the protein CASSQAGLAGVETQYF.

The V gene is TRBV27, the J gene TRBJ2-2; 9 bases fit TRBD2. V trimming: 6 bases; J trimming: 6 bases; junction bases outside the gene matches: 14. Germline CDR1 and CDR2: MNHEY and SMNVEV (reference sequence). This CDR3 has 17 residues. The CDR3 sequence: CASRSDQAGGEPGELFF. In DNA, the CDR3 is TGTGCCAGCAGGTCCGATCAAGCGGGGGGTGAACCCGGGGAGCTGTTTTTT.